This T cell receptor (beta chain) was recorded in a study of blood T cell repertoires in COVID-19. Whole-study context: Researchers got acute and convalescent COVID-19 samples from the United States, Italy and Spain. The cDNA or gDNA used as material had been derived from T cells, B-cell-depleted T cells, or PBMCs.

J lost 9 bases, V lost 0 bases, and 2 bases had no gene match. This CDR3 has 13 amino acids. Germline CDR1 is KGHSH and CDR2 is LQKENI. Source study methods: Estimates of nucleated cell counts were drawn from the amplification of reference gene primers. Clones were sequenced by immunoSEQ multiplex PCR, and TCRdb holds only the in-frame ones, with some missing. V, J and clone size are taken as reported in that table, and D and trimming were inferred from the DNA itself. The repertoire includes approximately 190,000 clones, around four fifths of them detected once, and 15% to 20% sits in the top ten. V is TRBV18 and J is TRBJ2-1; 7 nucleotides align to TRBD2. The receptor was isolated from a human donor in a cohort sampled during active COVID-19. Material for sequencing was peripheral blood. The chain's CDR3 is CASSPPTGGEQFF. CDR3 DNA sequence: TGTGCCAGCTCACCACCGACGGGAGGTGAGCAGTTCTTC.